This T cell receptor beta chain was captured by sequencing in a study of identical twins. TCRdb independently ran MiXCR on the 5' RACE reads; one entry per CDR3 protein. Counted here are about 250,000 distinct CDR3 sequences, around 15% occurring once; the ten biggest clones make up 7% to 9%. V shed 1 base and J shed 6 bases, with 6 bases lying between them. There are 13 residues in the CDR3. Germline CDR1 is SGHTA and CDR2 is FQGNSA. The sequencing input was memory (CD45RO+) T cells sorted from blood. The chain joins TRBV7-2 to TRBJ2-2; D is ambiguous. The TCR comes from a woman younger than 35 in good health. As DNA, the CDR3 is TGTGCCAGCAGCTTAGAAGCATCCGGGGAGCTGTTTTTT. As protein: CASSLEASGELFF. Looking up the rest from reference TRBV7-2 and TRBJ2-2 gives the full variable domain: GAGVSQSPSNKVTEKGKDVELRCDPISGHTALYWYRQSLGQGLEFLIYFQGNSAPDKSGLPSDRFSAERTGGSVSTLTIQRTQQEDSAVYLCASSLEASGELFFGEGSRLTVL.